This T cell receptor (beta chain) emerged from a study of blood T cell repertoires in COVID-19. Study in general: The samples span acute and convalescent COVID-19 from the United States, Italy and Spain.

Assay: immunoSEQ multiplex PCR; the TCRdb copy retains only in-frame clones and omits some. The sample consists of around 250,000 clones, 85% to 90% of them appearing once. The germline V and J ends were trimmed by 2 bases and 7 bases, with 13 bases remaining between them. The CDR3 is made up of 15 amino acids. Germline CDR1 SGDLS, CDR2 YYNGEE. Material: PBMCs or T cells enriched from blood (not recorded which). The chain employs TRBV9 and TRBJ1-6; weak D call: TRBD1 (6 bases). The origin of this receptor is a man aged 18 to 30 who had recovered from COVID-19. The CDR3 DNA follows: TGTGCCAGCAGCGTGGCAGGGGCCAGGAATTCACCCCTCCACTTT. It translates to CASSVAGARNSPLHF.